This T cell receptor (beta chain) was documented in a study of blood T cells in healthy people across ages. Using a J-beta primer mix together with a sample-barcoded 5' primer, a second PCR was run for roughly 6 to 11 cycles. Each of the cDNA molecules was tagged by a template-switch adaptor with 12 random nucleotides. Using its own MiXCR run on the 5' RACE reads, TCRdb lists one record per CDR3 protein. The data contain roughly 1.7 million distinct CDR3 sequences, 30% to 40% of them singletons. The J segment lost 0 bases and the V segment lost 4 bases, leaving 5 bases of the junction unmatched. Germline loops: CDR1 GTSNPN, CDR2 SVGIG (reference sequence). The CDR3 length is 15 residues.

The TCR sequence derives from a young woman in good health. Sequencing used blood. The chain links TRBV30 to TRBJ2-2, with TRBD2 matching 7 bases. CDR3 DNA sequence: TGTGCCTGGAAAGTCCGGGGGGCGAACACCGGGGAGCTGTTTTTT. It codes for CAWKVRGANTGELFF.